This T cell receptor (beta chain) is from a study of blood T cell repertoires in COVID-19. Overall study context: Specimens from acute and convalescent COVID-19 originated in the United States, Italy and Spain. Sources were T cells, B-cell-depleted T cells, or PBMCs; the material itself was cDNA or gDNA.

The CDR3 has 15 amino acids. Germline lookup yields CDR1 MGHDK and CDR2 SYGVNS. V was cut by 1 base and J by 0 bases, with 6 bases left in between. Produced via immunoSEQ multiplex PCR; TCRdb's table is partial and in-frame only. The sample yields about 330,000 clones, 87% seen once. Allocation to cohorts depended on clinical history reported by the participants. The chain joins TRBV25-1 to TRBJ1-4; D uncertain. Sequences were obtained from PBMCs or T cells enriched from blood (not recorded which). This TCR was recovered from a young woman who had recovered from COVID-19. This CDR3 reads CASSELQPTNEKLFF. CDR3 in DNA: TGTGCCAGCAGTGAATTACAACCAACTAATGAAAAACTGTTTTTT.